These T cell receptor beta chains were read from a single sample in a study of beta chain features in type 1 diabetes. Repertoires were generated with immunoSEQ multiplex PCR, while TCRdb's copy carries only in-frame clones and drops some. The sample includes hundreds of thousands of clones, roughly 16% of them seen just once. Input material: naive CD4+ T cells from blood. Receptors were obtained from a woman aged 18-29 years in good health. Both conserved end residues are part of each CDR3. A D gene is named only where the DNA matches it firmly. Size tells how often a clone was seen (once, few, many) or the class of an expanded clone, and some rows leave it out.

j_call d_call v_call clone_size cdr3_nt cdr3_aa
TRBJ2-2 - TRBV9 - TGTGCCAGCAGCGACCGGGGACCGGGGAACACCGGGGAGCTGTTTTTT CASSDRGPGNTGELFF
TRBJ1-2 - TRBV10-3 many TGTGCCATCAGGGCTGGGGATGGCTACACCTTC CAIRAGDGYTF
TRBJ2-1 - TRBV18 - TGTGCCACCCAATCGGGAGCACAAGGCTATGAGCAGTTCTTC CATQSGAQGYEQFF
TRBJ2-3 - TRBV10-3 - TGTGCCATCAGTGAGGGGTTCACAGATACGCAGTATTTT CAISEGFTDTQYF
TRBJ2-3 - TRBV7-2 - TGTGCCAGCAGCTCCCAGGGGTTGCGCACAGATACGCAGTATTTT CASSSQGLRTDTQYF
TRBJ2-3 TRBD1 TRBV10-3 - TGTGCCATCAGTGAGTCGCTCCCGACAGGGGATACGCAGTATTTT CAISESLPTGDTQYF
TRBJ1-2 TRBD1 TRBV29-1 - TGCAGCGTCACAGGGCCGACAGGGGTCTATGGCTACACCTTC CSVTGPTGVYGYTF
TRBJ1-5 - TRBV4-3 few TGCGCCAGCAGGGCAACTGGACAAGGCCCAGGGACGATCGATCAGCCCCAGCATTTT CASRATGQGPGTIDQPQHF
TRBJ2-2 TRBD2 TRBV29-1 - TGCAGTGCACATAGCGGGTATGACACCGGGGAGCTGTTTTTT CSAHSGYDTGELFF
TRBJ2-7 TRBD2 TRBV5-1 few TGCGCCAGCACCATGACGGGACTAGCGGGGGAGCAGTACTTC CASTMTGLAGEQYF
TRBJ1-5 TRBD1 TRBV28 - TGTGCCAGCAGTCCCCGACAGGGGCGGCCTCAGCCCCAGCATTTT CASSPRQGRPQPQHF
TRBJ2-5 TRBD2 TRBV2 - TGTGCCAGCAGAAGCGGGGCGGGAGGGAAAGAGACCCAGTACTTC CASRSGAGGKETQYF
TRBJ2-7 TRBD1 TRBV11-2 - TGTGCCAGCAGCTTAGCAGGGGGCAGCTCCGAGCAGTACTTC CASSLAGGSSEQYF
TRBJ2-7 - TRBV10-3 - TGTGCCATCAGTGGCACGACAAAGTCGGCCTACGAGCAGTACTTC CAISGTTKSAYEQYF
TRBJ1-5 TRBD1 TRBV14 - TGTGCCAGCCGGGACAGAGTCGGACTTTACAATCAGCCCCAGCATTTT CASRDRVGLYNQPQHF
TRBJ2-3 TRBD2 TRBV13 - TGTGCCAGCAGCTCCTGGACTAGCGGGAGCGGTTGGGGCACAGATACGCAGTATTTT CASSSWTSGSGWGTDTQYF
TRBJ2-3 TRBD2 TRBV19 few TGTGCCAGTAGTATAATAGCGGGATGGGTGGATACGCAGTATTTT CASSIIAGWVDTQYF
TRBJ1-3 - TRBV29-1 - TGCAGCGTTGAAGTCTCTGGAAACACCATATATTTT CSVEVSGNTIYF
TRBJ2-7 TRBD1 TRBV5-1 - TGCGCCAGCAGCCCGGGACAGATTCTCTACGAGCAGTACTTC CASSPGQILYEQYF
TRBJ2-5 - TRBV9 - TGTGCCAGCAGCGTAGGAGGGATCCAAGAGACCCAGTACTTC CASSVGGIQETQYF
TRBJ2-7 - TRBV5-1 - TGCGCCAGCAGCTTGGGACAAAGCGAGCAGTACTTC CASSLGQSEQYF
TRBJ1-1 - TRBV11-1 few TGTGCCAGCAGCTTAGCAGGGCTGAACACTGAAGCTTTCTTT CASSLAGLNTEAFF
TRBJ2-7 TRBD2 TRBV9 - TGTGCCAGCAGCGTAGGTTATAGCGGGAGGTGGCAGTACTTC CASSVGYSGRWQYF
TRBJ2-5 TRBD2 TRBV11-3 - TGTGCCAGCAGCTTAGATAGCCGACTAGCGGGTATACAAGAGACCCAGTACTTC CASSLDSRLAGIQETQYF
TRBJ2-2 TRBD2 TRBV14 few TGTGCCAGCAGCCAAGAATATGGCGGGAGCCGCGCGAACACCGGGGAGCTGTTTTTT CASSQEYGGSRANTGELFF
TRBJ2-1 - TRBV6-1 - TGTGCCAGCAGTAGTGACTTCTCCTACAATGAGCAGTTCTTC CASSSDFSYNEQFF
TRBJ2-3 - TRBV7-2 - TGTGCCAGCAGCCGGGGGCAATTGTGGACAGATACGCAGTATTTT CASSRGQLWTDTQYF
TRBJ2-5 - TRBV6-1 - TGTGCCAGCAGTGGAGACAAGCAAGAGACCCAGTACTTC CASSGDKQETQYF
TRBJ2-2 - TRBV2 - TGTGCCAGCAGCCTGAGGGCGGGGGCGGACGGGGAGCTGTTTTTT CASSLRAGADGELFF
TRBJ2-5 TRBD1 TRBV10-3 few TGTGCCAGCAGTTCCGCCGGGACAGGGGAAGAGACCCAGTACTTC CASSSAGTGEETQYF
TRBJ2-2 - TRBV9 few TGTGCCAGCAGCGTTAGGGGCCAGGGGACCGGGGAGCTGTTTTTT CASSVRGQGTGELFF
TRBJ1-2 - TRBV15 - TGTGCCACCAGCAGAGATCTGTCAGGGCCCTATGGCTACACCTTC CATSRDLSGPYGYTF
TRBJ1-5 - TRBV19 - TGTGCCAGTAGTATGACTGGGGTTGTAAGCAATCAGCCCCAGCATTTT CASSMTGVVSNQPQHF
TRBJ2-7 - TRBV6-5 - TGTGCCAGCAGTTACAGTGAGCGGCAGTACTTC CASSYSERQYF
TRBJ2-7 - TRBV27 few TGTGCCAGCAGTCTACACGCAATCGGACGGAGGTCCTACGAGCAGTACTTC CASSLHAIGRRSYEQYF
TRBJ1-5 - TRBV7-8 - TGTGCCAGCAGCCTTGGACAGAAAAATCAGCCCCAGCATTTT CASSLGQKNQPQHF
TRBJ2-7 - TRBV5-1 few TGCGCCAGCAGGATGACAGGCAGCTCCTACGAGCAGTACTTC CASRMTGSSYEQYF
TRBJ2-3 TRBD1 TRBV28 few TGTGCCAGCAGGAGACAGGGAGCTAGCACAGATACGCAGTATTTT CASRRQGASTDTQYF
TRBJ2-3 TRBD2 TRBV29-1 - TGCAGCGTTGGATGGCGACTAGCGGGGGATACGCAGTATTTT CSVGWRLAGDTQYF
TRBJ2-3 TRBD2 TRBV9 - TGTGCCAGCAGCGTAGCGGAATCGAGCGGGAGGGCAGATACGCAGTATTTT CASSVAESSGRADTQYF
TRBJ2-5 - TRBV6-5 - TGTGCCAGCAGTTACGACCTTTACCAAGAGACCCAGTACTTC CASSYDLYQETQYF
TRBJ2-1 TRBD2 TRBV27 - TGTGCCAGCAGTACACGGACTAGCGGGGACAATGAGCAGTTCTTC CASSTRTSGDNEQFF
TRBJ2-7 TRBD2 TRBV29-1 few TGCAGCGTGGTCACTAGCGGGAGATCCTACGAGCAGTACTTC CSVVTSGRSYEQYF
TRBJ2-1 TRBD1 TRBV4-3 - TGCGCCAGCAGCCAATTCGGGACAGTTGAGTTGGATGAGCAGTTCTTC CASSQFGTVELDEQFF
TRBJ2-3 - TRBV5-6 - TGTGCCAGCAGCTTGGGTTTTGAGAGCACAGATACGCAGTATTTT CASSLGFESTDTQYF
TRBJ2-3 TRBD2 TRBV28 - TGTGCCAGCAGACCTAGCGGGGCTAGCACAGATACGCAGTATTTT CASRPSGASTDTQYF
TRBJ2-5 - TRBV7-3 few TGTGCCAGCAGCTTAACAGGGACCCGAGGAGAGACCCAGTACTTC CASSLTGTRGETQYF
TRBJ2-1 TRBD2 TRBV9 few TGTGCCAGCAGCGTAGCGGGAGGAAAGTTGGGTGAGCAGTTCTTC CASSVAGGKLGEQFF
TRBJ1-2 - TRBV9 - TGTGCCAGCAGCAACTTGGATGGCTACACCTTC CASSNLDGYTF
TRBJ2-7 - TRBV2 - TGTGCCAGCAGTGGGACATTTATGAGCTCCTACGAGCAGTACTTC CASSGTFMSSYEQYF
TRBJ2-2 TRBD1 TRBV15 - TGTGCCACCAGGACAGGGGGGAACACCGGGGAGCTGTTTTTT CATRTGGNTGELFF
TRBJ2-7 - TRBV6-5 - TGTGCCAGCAGTTACTCGAAGAGGGTTCATCCTTACGAGCAGTACTTC CASSYSKRVHPYEQYF
TRBJ2-7 TRBD1 TRBV19 - TGTGCCAGTAGTAGTTCAGGGGGCGAAATCGACTACGAGCAGTACTTC CASSSSGGEIDYEQYF
TRBJ2-7 TRBD2 TRBV11-2 few TGTGCCAGCAGCTTAGCGACCTTAGCGGGAGGGTTGTACGAGCAGTACTTC CASSLATLAGGLYEQYF